The 9 T cell receptor beta chains presented below share a single source sample, sequenced in a study of blood T cell repertoires in COVID-19. The data were produced by immunoSEQ multiplex PCR, yet TCRdb's version contains in-frame clones alone and is incomplete. The sample contains a few hundred thousand clones, roughly 80% of which appear only once. The material sequenced was peripheral blood. Source of these receptors: an elderly man with acute or convalescent COVID-19.

The rearrangement links TRBV5-1 to TRBJ2-7, with 12 bases fitting TRBD1. Germline CDR1 and CDR2: SGHRS and YFSETQ. The CDR3 runs 15 residues. Trimming removed 5 bases from V and 5 bases from J; junction bases left unmatched: 8. CDR3 amino acids: CASRPGTGGFNEQYF. The CDR3 DNA sequence: TGCGCCAGCAGGCCCGGGACAGGGGGCTTCAACGAGCAGTACTTC.

The V call is TRBV20-1, the J call TRBJ1-3; possible D gene TRBD1, 6 bases. Germline V gene sequence: CDR1 DFQATT, CDR2 SNEGSKA (reference sequence). CDR3 length: 14 amino acids. Trimming took off 3 bases at V and 7 bases at J, with 16 bases between the two ends. CDR3 loop: CSASAGQWGNTIYF. The CDR3 nucleotides are TGCAGTGCTAGTGCGGGACAATGGGGGAACACCATATATTTT.

The chain joins TRBV7-2 to TRBJ2-5; no reliable D call. This CDR3 spans 14 amino acids. The germline gives CDR1 SGHTA, CDR2 FQGNSA. Trimming cost V 1 base and J 4 bases, with 10 bases left between them. In DNA form, the CDR3 reads TGTGCCAGCAGCTTAGACGGGTCCCGAGAGACCCAGTACTTC. Amino acid sequence: CASSLDGSRETQYF.

The chain has TRBV5-1 and TRBJ1-2, with TRBD1 matching 11 bases. The junction had 8 bases not matched to a gene; V was cut back by 4 bases and J by 3 bases. The CDR3 consists of 16 residues. The V gene's germline CDR1 is SGHRS and CDR2 YFSETQ. This CDR3 reads CASSPGQGAIDYGYTF. CDR3 coding DNA: TGCGCCAGCAGCCCCGGACAGGGGGCGATCGACTATGGCTACACCTTC.

The chain employs TRBV28 and TRBJ1-2; 8 bases match TRBD1. CDR3 length: 13 residues. Trimming removed 5 bases from V and 4 bases from J; junction bases left unmatched: 3. The germline gives CDR1 MDHEN, CDR2 SYDVKM. The CDR3 coding sequence is TGTGCCAGCAGTGTACAGGGGGGCTATGGCTACACCTTC. Translating it yields CASSVQGGYGYTF.

The chain links TRBV19 to TRBJ2-4; no reliable D call. The CDR3 extends over 15 amino acids. The ends were cut back, 1 base at V and 0 bases at J, with 7 bases in the middle. From germline, CDR1 is LNHDA and CDR2 SQIVND (reference sequence). The CDR3 sequence: CASSIVTKAKNIQYF. CDR3 nucleotide sequence: TGTGCCAGTAGTATAGTCACAAAAGCCAAAAACATTCAGTACTTC.

The chain joins TRBV19 to TRBJ2-4, with TRBD1 matching over 9 bases. CDR1 and CDR2 (germline): LNHDA, SQIVND (reference sequence). This CDR3 spans 16 amino acids. With 0 bases clipped from V and 5 bases from J, the junction kept 5 bases outside the gene matches. The CDR3 DNA follows: TGTGCCAGTAGTATAGATTTGGGACAGGGTCAAAACATTCAGTACTTC. It encodes CASSIDLGQGQNIQYF.

This clone was observed many times. The rearrangement links TRBV7-9 to TRBJ2-1; a weak D match, TRBD2 (6 bases). V was pared by 5 bases and J by 15 bases, with 14 bases between. Germline-derived CDR1 and CDR2 are SEHNR and FQNEAQ (reference sequence). There are 11 residues in the CDR3. CDR3: CASSPRLGRFF. CDR3 coding DNA: TGTGCCAGCAGCCCTCGACTAGGTCGGTTCTTC.

The V and J genes are TRBV28 and TRBJ1-6; D may be TRBD1 (5 bases). The CDR3 runs to 13 residues. Trimming shortened V by 3 bases and J by 13 bases, and 13 bases separated the two germline ends. Germline values: CDR1 MDHEN, CDR2 SYDVKM. CDR3 region: CASSFGDRGPLHF. CDR3 nucleotides: TGTGCCAGCAGTTTTGGAGACAGAGGTCCCCTCCACTTT.